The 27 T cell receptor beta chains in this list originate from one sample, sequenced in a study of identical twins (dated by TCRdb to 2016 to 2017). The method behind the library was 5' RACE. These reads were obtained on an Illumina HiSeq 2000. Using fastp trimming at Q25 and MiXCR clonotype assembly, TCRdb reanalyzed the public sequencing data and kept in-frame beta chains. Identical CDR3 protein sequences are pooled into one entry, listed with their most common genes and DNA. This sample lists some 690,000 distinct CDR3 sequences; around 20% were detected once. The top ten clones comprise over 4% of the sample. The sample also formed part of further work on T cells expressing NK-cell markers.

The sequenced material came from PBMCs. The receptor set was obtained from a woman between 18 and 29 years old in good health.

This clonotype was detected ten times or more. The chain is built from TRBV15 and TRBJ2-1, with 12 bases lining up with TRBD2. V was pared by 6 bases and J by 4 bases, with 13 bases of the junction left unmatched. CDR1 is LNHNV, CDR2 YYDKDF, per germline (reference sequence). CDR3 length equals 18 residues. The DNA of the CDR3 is TGTGCCACCAGAAGTGGACTAGCGGGGCCACAACGGTACAATGAGCAGTTCTTC. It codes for CATRSGLAGPQRYNEQFF.

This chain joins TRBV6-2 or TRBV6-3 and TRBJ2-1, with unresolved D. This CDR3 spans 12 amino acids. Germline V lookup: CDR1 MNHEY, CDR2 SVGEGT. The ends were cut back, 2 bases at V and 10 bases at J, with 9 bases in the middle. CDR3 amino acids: CASSYLGQEQFF. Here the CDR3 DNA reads TGTGCCAGCAGTTACCTTGGCCAGGAGCAGTTCTTC.

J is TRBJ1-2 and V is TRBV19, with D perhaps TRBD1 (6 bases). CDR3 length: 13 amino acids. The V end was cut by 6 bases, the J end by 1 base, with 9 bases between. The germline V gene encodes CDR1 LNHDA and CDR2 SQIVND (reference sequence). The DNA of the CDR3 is TGTGCCAGTAGAAGACAGGATAACTATGGCTACACCTTC. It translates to CASRRQDNYGYTF.

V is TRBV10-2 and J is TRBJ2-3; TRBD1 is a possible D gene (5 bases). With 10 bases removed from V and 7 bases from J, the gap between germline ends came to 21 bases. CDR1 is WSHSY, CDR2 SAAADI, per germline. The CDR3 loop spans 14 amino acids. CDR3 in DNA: TGCGCCACCTCCCCAGGACAAGGCTCAAATACGCAGTATTTT. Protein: CATSPGQGSNTQYF.

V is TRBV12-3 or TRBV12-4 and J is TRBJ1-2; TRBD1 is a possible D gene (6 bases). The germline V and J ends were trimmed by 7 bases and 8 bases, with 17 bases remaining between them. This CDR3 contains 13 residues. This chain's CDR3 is CASNVRGLGGYTF. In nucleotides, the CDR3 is TGTGCCAGCAACGTTCGGGGGCTCGGCGGCTACACCTTC.

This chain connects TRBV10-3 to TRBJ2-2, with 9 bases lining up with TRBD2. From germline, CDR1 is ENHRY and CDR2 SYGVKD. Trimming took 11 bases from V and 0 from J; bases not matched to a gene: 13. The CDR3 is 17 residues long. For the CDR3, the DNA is TGTGCCGCTCGGGGGATAGCGGGAGCCGCGAACACCGGGGAGCTGTTTTTT. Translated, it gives CAARGIAGAANTGELFF.

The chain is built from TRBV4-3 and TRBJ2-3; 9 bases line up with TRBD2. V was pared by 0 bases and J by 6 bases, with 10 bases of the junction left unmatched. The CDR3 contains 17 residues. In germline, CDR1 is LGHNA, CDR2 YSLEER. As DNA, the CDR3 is TGCGCCAGCAGCCAAGAAAGGCGCGGGAGGGGGGAGGATACGCAGTATTTT. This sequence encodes CASSQERRGRGEDTQYF.

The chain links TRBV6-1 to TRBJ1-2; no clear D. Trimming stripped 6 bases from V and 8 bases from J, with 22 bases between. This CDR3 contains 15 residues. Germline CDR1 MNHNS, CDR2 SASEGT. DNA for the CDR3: TGTGCCAGCAGGGCCCCCGGCTCCGCTTGGAGGGGCTACACCTTC. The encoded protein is CASRAPGSAWRGYTF.

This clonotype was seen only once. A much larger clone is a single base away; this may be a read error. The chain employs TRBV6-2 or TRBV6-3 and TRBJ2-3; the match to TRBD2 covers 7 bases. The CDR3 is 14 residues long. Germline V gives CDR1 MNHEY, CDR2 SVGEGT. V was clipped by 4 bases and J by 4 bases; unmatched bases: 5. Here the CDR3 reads CASSFAGDPDTQYF. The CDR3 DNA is TGTGCCAGCAGTTTCGCGGGAGACCCAGATACGCAGTATTTT.

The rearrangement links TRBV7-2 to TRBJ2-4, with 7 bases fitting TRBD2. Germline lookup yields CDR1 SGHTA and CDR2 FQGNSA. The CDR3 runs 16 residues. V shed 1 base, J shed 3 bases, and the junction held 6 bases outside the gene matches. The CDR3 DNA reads TGTGCCAGCAGCTTAGTGTCACGGGAGGACAAAAACATTCAGTACTTC. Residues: CASSLVSREDKNIQYF.

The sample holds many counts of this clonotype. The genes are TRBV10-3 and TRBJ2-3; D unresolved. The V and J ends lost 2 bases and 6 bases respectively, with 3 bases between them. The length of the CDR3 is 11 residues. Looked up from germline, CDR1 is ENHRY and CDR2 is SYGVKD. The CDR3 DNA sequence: TGTGCCATCAGTGAGAGGGATACGCAGTATTTT. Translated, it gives CAISERDTQYF.

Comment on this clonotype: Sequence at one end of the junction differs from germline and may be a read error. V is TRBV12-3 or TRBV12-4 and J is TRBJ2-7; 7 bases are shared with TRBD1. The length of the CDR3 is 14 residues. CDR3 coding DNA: TGTGCCAGCAGGCGTCGACAGGGCGCCTACAAGCAGTACTTC. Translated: CASRRRQGAYKQYF.

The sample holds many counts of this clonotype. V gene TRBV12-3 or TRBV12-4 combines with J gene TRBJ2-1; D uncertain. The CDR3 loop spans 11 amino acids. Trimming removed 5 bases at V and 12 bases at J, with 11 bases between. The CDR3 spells CASSLALGQFF. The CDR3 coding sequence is TGTGCCAGCAGTCTGGCTTTGGGGCAGTTCTTC.

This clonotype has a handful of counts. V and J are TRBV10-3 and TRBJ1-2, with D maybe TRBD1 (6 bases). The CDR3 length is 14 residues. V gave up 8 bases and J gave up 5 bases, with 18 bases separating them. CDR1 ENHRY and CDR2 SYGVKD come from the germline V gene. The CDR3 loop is CAIPSLGARYGYTF. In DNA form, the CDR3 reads TGTGCCATCCCTAGTCTGGGGGCGCGTTATGGCTACACCTTC.

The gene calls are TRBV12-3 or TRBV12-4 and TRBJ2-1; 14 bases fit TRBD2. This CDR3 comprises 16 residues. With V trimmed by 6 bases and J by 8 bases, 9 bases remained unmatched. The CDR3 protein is CASSPPGLAGVDEQFF. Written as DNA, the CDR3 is TGTGCCAGCAGCCCACCGGGACTAGCGGGAGTGGATGAGCAGTTCTTC.

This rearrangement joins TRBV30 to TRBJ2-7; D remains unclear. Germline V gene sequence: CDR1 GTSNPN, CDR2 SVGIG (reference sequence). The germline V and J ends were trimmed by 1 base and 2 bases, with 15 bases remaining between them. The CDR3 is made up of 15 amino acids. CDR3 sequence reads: CAWSGRQDGTYEQYF. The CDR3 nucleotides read TGTGCCTGGAGTGGCCGGCAGGACGGAACCTACGAGCAGTACTTC.

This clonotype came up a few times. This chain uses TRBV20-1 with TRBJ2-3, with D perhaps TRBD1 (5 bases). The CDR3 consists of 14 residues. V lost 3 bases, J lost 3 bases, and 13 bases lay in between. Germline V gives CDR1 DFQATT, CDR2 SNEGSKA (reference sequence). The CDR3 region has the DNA TGCAGTGCTAGTTTCAGTGGGGCTACAGATACGCAGTATTTT. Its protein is CSASFSGATDTQYF.

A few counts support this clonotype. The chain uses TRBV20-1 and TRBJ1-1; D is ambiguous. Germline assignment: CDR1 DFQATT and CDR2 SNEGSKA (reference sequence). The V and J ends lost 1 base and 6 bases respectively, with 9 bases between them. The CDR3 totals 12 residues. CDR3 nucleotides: TGCAGTGCTAGAGGGAATTTAGCTGAAGCTTTCTTT. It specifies CSARGNLAEAFF.

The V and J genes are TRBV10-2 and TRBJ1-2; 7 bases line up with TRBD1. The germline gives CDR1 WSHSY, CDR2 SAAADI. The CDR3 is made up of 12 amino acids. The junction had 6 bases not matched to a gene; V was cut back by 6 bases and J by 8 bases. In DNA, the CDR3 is TGCGCCAGCAGCGCGGACAGGCTGGGCTACACCTTC. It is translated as CASSADRLGYTF.

The CDR3 is CASSFVLYEQYF. The CDR3 bases are TGTGCCAGCAGTTTTGTCCTCTACGAGCAGTACTTC. The gene calls are TRBV12-3 or TRBV12-4 and TRBJ2-7; no firm D call. The germline V and J ends were trimmed by 3 bases and 3 bases, with 6 bases remaining between them. The CDR3 runs 12 residues.

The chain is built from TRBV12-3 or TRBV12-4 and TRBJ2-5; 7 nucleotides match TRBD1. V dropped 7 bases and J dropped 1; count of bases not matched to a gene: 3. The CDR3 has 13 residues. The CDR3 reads CASKGQAQETQYF. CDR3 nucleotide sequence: TGTGCCAGCAAAGGACAGGCCCAAGAGACCCAGTACTTC.

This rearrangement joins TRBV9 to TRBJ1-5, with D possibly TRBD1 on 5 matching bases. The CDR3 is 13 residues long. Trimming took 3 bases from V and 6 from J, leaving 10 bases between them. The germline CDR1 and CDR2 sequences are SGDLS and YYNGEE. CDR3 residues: CASSDGAAQPQHF. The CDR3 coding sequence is TGTGCCAGCAGCGACGGGGCTGCTCAGCCCCAGCATTTT.

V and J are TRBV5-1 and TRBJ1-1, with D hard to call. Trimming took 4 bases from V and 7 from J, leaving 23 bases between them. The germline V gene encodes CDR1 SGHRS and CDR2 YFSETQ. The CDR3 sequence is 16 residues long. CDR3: CASSRMGGLGQSEAFF. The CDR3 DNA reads TGCGCCAGCAGCCGTATGGGAGGTCTTGGGCAGAGTGAAGCTTTCTTT.

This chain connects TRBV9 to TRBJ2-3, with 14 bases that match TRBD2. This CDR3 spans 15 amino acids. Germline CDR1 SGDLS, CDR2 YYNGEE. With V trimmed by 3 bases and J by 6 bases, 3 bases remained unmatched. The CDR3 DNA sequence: TGTGCCAGCAGCGCCGGACTAGCGGGAGGCGATACGCAGTATTTT. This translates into CASSAGLAGGDTQYF. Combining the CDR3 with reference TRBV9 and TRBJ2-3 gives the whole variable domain DSGVTQTPKHLITATGQRVTLRCSPRSGDLSVYWYQQSLDQGLQFLIQYYNGEERAKGNILERFSAQQFPDLHSELNLSSLELGDSALYFCASSAGLAGGDTQYFGPGTRLTVL.

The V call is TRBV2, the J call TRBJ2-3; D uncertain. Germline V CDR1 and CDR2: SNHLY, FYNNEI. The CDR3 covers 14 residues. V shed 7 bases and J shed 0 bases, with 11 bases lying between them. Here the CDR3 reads CASTKLTSTDTQYF. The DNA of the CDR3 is TGTGCCAGCACCAAACTGACAAGCACAGATACGCAGTATTTT.

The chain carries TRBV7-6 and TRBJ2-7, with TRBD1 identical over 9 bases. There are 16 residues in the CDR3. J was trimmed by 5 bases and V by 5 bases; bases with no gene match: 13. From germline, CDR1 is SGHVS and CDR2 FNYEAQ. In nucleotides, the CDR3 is TGTGCCAGCAGCCATATGGTGGGGACAGGGAATCACGAGCAGTACTTC. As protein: CASSHMVGTGNHEQYF.

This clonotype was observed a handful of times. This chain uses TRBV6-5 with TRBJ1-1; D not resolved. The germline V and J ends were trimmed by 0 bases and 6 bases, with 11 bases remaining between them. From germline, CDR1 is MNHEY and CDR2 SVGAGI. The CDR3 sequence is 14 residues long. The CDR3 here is CASSYSGGLAEAFF. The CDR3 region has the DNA TGTGCCAGCAGTTACTCGGGAGGGCTGGCTGAAGCTTTCTTT.